The clone carrying this T cell receptor (beta chain) was seen a few times. CDR1 and CDR2 from the germline V gene are DFQATT and SNEGSKA (reference sequence). Unmatched junction bases numbered 7, after V lost 6 bases and J lost 5 bases. This CDR3 region has 13 residues. The data belong to a study of T cell repertoires in cytomegalovirus infection. MiXCR, applied by TCRdb to the reads, yields one record per CDR3 protein. Altogether almost 550,000 distinct CDR3 sequences are present, 16% being singletons, with the ten largest covering 24%. The clonotype comes from a human donor in good health (CMV status not recorded). Some clones in this sample may be carry-over from other donors' samples. The chain has TRBV20-1 and TRBJ2-5, with 9 bases matching TRBD2. The sample taken for sequencing was CD8+ T cells from PBMCs. The CDR3 sequence is CSARTSEEETQYF. CDR3 nucleotide sequence: TGCAGTGCCAGGACTAGCGAGGAGGAGACCCAGTACTTC.